One and the same sample provided the 25 T cell receptor beta chains below, sequenced in a study of blood T cell repertoires in COVID-19. Sequenced by immunoSEQ multiplex PCR; TCRdb stores in-frame clones only, minus some. The profile shows about 250,000 clones, around 83% of them singletons. Input material: peripheral blood. Source of these receptors: an elderly man with acute or convalescent COVID-19.

CDR3 sequence reads: CASNPMRGGDIGNEQFF. CDR3 DNA sequence: TGTGCCAGCAACCCTATGAGGGGGGGCGATATTGGCAATGAGCAGTTCTTC. The chain couples TRBV7-9 to TRBJ2-1; weak D call: TRBD2 (7 bases). Germline CDR1 and CDR2: SEHNR and FQNEAQ (reference sequence). The ends were cut back, 7 bases at V and 6 bases at J, with 25 bases in the middle. The CDR3 sequence is 17 residues long.

V is TRBV21-1 and J is TRBJ1-6; TRBD1, the D gene given by the table, was not confirmed from the DNA. TRBV21-1 is marked as a pseudogene. This CDR3 spans 16 amino acids. The CDR3 sequence is CASSKGYRVVGSPLHF. The CDR3 DNA sequence: TGTGCCAGCAGCAAAGGGTACAGGGTGGTGGGTTCACCCCTCCACTTT.

The chain is built from TRBV7-2 and TRBJ1-5; 8 nucleotides align to TRBD1. The CDR3 loop spans 15 amino acids. CDR1 and CDR2 from the germline V gene are SGHTA and FQGNSA. The ends lost 4 bases at V and 5 bases at J; junction bases unmatched: 7. CDR3 sequence: CASSSGQVGHQPQHF. In DNA, the CDR3 is TGTGCCAGCAGCTCGGGACAGGTGGGCCATCAGCCCCAGCATTTT.

V usage is TRBV28 and J usage is TRBJ1-1; D possibly corresponds to TRBD1 (5 bases). V was trimmed by 6 bases and J by 4 bases, leaving 12 bases between them. Germline lookup yields CDR1 MDHEN and CDR2 SYDVKM. CDR3 length equals 13 residues. CDR3 residues: CASSRASGTEAFF. The CDR3 bases are TGTGCCAGCAGCAGGGCGTCGGGCACTGAAGCTTTCTTT.

This clone was seen only a few times. The chain uses TRBV5-4 and TRBJ2-7; the D is unclear. CDR1 is SGHNT, CDR2 YYREEE, per germline (reference sequence). Trimming shortened V by 4 bases and J by 0 bases, and 14 bases separated the two germline ends. This CDR3 region has 15 residues. CDR3 sequence reads: CASSPEPFSSYEQYF. The CDR3 DNA follows: TGTGCCAGCAGCCCCGAGCCCTTTAGCTCCTACGAGCAGTACTTC.

A few counts support this clone. The CDR3 reads CASSVASGWGPDTQYF. CDR3 DNA sequence: TGTGCCAGCAGTGTAGCTAGCGGGTGGGGCCCAGATACGCAGTATTTT. The rearrangement links TRBV2 to TRBJ2-3; 8 bases align to TRBD2. CDR1 and CDR2 (germline): SNHLY, FYNNEI. V gave up 4 bases and J gave up 4 bases; unmatched junction bases: 10. This CDR3 spans 16 amino acids.

The J gene is TRBJ1-6, the V gene TRBV7-9, with TRBD1 identical over 10 bases. Trimming took 5 bases from V and 6 from J; bases not matched to a gene: 1. Germline V gene sequence: CDR1 SEHNR, CDR2 FQNEAQ (reference sequence). This CDR3 is 14 amino acids long. The CDR3 DNA is TGTGCCAGCAGCCGGACAGGGGGTAATTCACCCCTCCACTTT. This sequence encodes CASSRTGGNSPLHF.

This sequence joins TRBV24-1 and TRBJ2-1; 9 bases fit TRBD1. V dropped 4 bases and J dropped 4; count of bases not matched to a gene: 7. Germline V CDR1 and CDR2: KGHDR, SFDVKD. The CDR3 is 16 residues long. The chain's CDR3 is CATSDPGQGQYNEQFF. The DNA for the CDR3 is TGTGCCACCAGTGACCCCGGACAGGGGCAGTACAATGAGCAGTTCTTC.

The V gene is TRBV4-1, the J gene TRBJ2-3; 7 nucleotides align to TRBD1. The V gene end was trimmed by 1 base and the J gene end by 4 bases; junction bases not matched to a gene: 5. The CDR3 covers 15 residues. CDR1 MGHRA and CDR2 YSYEKL come from the germline V gene. The CDR3 coding sequence is TGCGCCAGCAGCCAAGTGAGGACAGGACCAGATACGCAGTATTTT. It specifies CASSQVRTGPDTQYF.

This sequence joins TRBV27 and TRBJ2-5, with 9 bases that match TRBD1. Losses at the gene ends were 6 bases for V and 7 bases for J; bases not matched to a gene: 12. This CDR3 has 15 residues. Germline CDR1 MNHEY, CDR2 SMNVEV (reference sequence). The CDR3 here is CASSSPGTGSWTQYF. CDR3 DNA sequence: TGTGCCAGCAGCTCTCCCGGGACAGGGTCATGGACCCAGTACTTC.

This chain links TRBV7-9 with TRBJ2-5; the match to TRBD1 covers 9 bases. With 7 bases clipped from V and 4 bases from J, the junction kept 16 bases outside the gene matches. Germline V CDR1 and CDR2: SEHNR, FQNEAQ (reference sequence). This CDR3 contains 17 residues. In nucleotides, the CDR3 is TGTGCCAGCACCAAGAACACAGGGGGACAGGGACGAGAGACCCAGTACTTC. Amino acid sequence: CASTKNTGGQGRETQYF.

This clone was counted between two and nine times. V usage is TRBV9 and J usage is TRBJ1-1, with no clear D. The germline V gene encodes CDR1 SGDLS and CDR2 YYNGEE. The germline V and J ends were trimmed by 0 bases and 9 bases, with 12 bases remaining between them. The CDR3 runs 13 residues. The CDR3 sequence: CASSVAAGGQAFF. CDR3 coding DNA: TGTGCCAGCAGCGTAGCAGCTGGAGGGCAAGCTTTCTTT.

Only one count was recorded for this clone. This chain connects TRBV12-3 or TRBV12-4 to TRBJ2-7; tentative D call: TRBD2 (5 bases). Trimming took 1 base from V and 7 from J, leaving 5 bases between them. The CDR3 spans 11 residues. CDR3 DNA sequence: TGTGCCAGCAGTTTAGGAGGGGAGCAGTACTTC. It encodes CASSLGGEQYF.

In its sample, this clone was seen a few times. The chain carries TRBV18 and TRBJ2-7, with D possibly TRBD1 on 6 matching bases. The CDR3 is 15 residues long. Germline CDR1 and CDR2: KGHSH and LQKENI. Trimming stripped 3 bases from V and 6 bases from J, with 18 bases between. Written as DNA, the CDR3 is TGTGCCAGCTCACCTGCGAGGGGGTTACCCGCCGAGCAGTACTTC. Protein: CASSPARGLPAEQYF. The full variable domain, rest sourced from reference TRBV18 and TRBJ2-7, is NAGVMQNPRHLVRRRGQEARLRCSPMKGHSHVYWYRQLPEEGLKFMVYLQKENIIDESGMPKERFSAEFPKEGPSILRIQQVVRGDSAAYFCASSPARGLPAEQYFGPGTRLTVT.

V is TRBV11-2 and J is TRBJ1-2; D is perhaps TRBD1 (5 bases). Trimming pared 2 bases from V and 6 bases from J, leaving 13 bases between. The CDR3 is 14 amino acids. Per the germline V gene, CDR1 is SGHAT and CDR2 is FQNNGV. This chain's CDR3 is CASSLSSGLDGYTF. The CDR3 nucleotides are TGTGCCAGCAGCTTATCGTCAGGGTTGGATGGCTACACCTTC.

This clone was recorded once. The chain combines TRBV28 with TRBJ1-4; TRBD1 is a possible D gene (6 bases). The CDR3 contains 15 residues. V shed 5 bases and J shed 5 bases, with 15 bases lying between them. Germline V gives CDR1 MDHEN, CDR2 SYDVKM. CDR3: CASSTLGGGNEKLFF. Here the CDR3 DNA reads TGTGCCAGCAGTACCTTGGGAGGGGGAAATGAAAAACTGTTTTTT.

V and J are TRBV28 and TRBJ2-7, with 11 bases identical to TRBD1. With V trimmed by 5 bases and J by 10 bases, 10 bases remained unmatched. Germline CDR1 and CDR2: MDHEN and SYDVKM. CDR3 size: 14 residues. The CDR3 protein is CASSPPTGQGGQYF. CDR3 sequence (DNA): TGTGCCAGCAGTCCCCCAACGGGACAGGGGGGACAGTACTTC.

This chain's CDR3 is CASSQPRGGVGDTQYF. The CDR3 nucleotides read TGCGCCAGCAGCCAACCTCGGGGGGGAGTGGGAGATACGCAGTATTTT. The gene calls are TRBV4-1 and TRBJ2-3; 8 bases map to TRBD2. Losses at the gene ends were 2 bases for V and 5 bases for J; bases not matched to a gene: 9. The CDR3 totals 16 residues. Germline V gene sequence: CDR1 MGHRA, CDR2 YSYEKL.

This chain uses TRBV24-1 with TRBJ1-5; 9 bases map to TRBD1. The trim removed 4 bases at V and 5 bases at J, leaving 8 bases unmatched. CDR3 length: 16 amino acids. Germline CDR1 is KGHDR and CDR2 is SFDVKD. The CDR3: CATSDASRDRDQPQHF. The DNA of the CDR3 is TGTGCCACCAGTGACGCGTCCCGGGACAGGGATCAGCCCCAGCATTTT.

The chain is built from TRBV10-1 and TRBJ2-5; 9 bases match TRBD1. Per germline, CDR1 WNHNN and CDR2 SYGVQD (reference sequence). The CDR3 has 16 amino acids. With 8 bases clipped from V and 0 bases from J, the junction kept 10 bases outside the gene matches. CDR3 bases: TGCGCCAGCTCCCAGGTGGGGGACAGGGACCAAGAGACCCAGTACTTC. This translates into CASSQVGDRDQETQYF.

This chain joins TRBV19 and TRBJ1-1; 10 bases match TRBD1. Trimming cost V 3 bases and J 0 bases; bases outside gene matches: 4. CDR3 length equals 16 residues. Per germline, CDR1 LNHDA and CDR2 SQIVND (reference sequence). The CDR3 loop is CASSMRQGALNTEAFF. CDR3 nucleotides: TGTGCCAGTAGTATGCGACAGGGGGCTCTGAACACTGAAGCTTTCTTT.

This clone was picked up one time. The J gene is TRBJ1-6, the V gene TRBV2; 8 bases agree with TRBD1. Trimming removed 6 bases from V and 8 bases from J; junction bases left unmatched: 12. Germline values: CDR1 SNHLY, CDR2 FYNNEI. This CDR3 spans 16 amino acids. CDR3 coding DNA: TGTGCCAGCAGGGCCCAGGGGGCGTTAGGGGATTCACCCCTCCACTTT. Protein: CASRAQGALGDSPLHF.

This clone was observed a single time. This chain joins TRBV3-1 (or the pseudogene TRBV3-2) and TRBJ1-1; 9 nucleotides align to TRBD1. CDR3 size: 14 residues. Trimming at V came to 1 base and at J to 9 bases, leaving 6 bases not matched to a gene. CDR1 LGHDT and CDR2 YNNKEL come from the germline V gene (reference sequence). CDR3 nucleotides: TGTGCCAGCAGCCAAGTCCCGGGACAGGGTAAAGCTTTCTTT. Translated: CASSQVPGQGKAFF.

This clone occurred a few times. The chain is built from TRBV3-1 (or the pseudogene TRBV3-2) and TRBJ1-5; D may be TRBD1 (5 bases). CDR1 is LGHDT and CDR2 is YNNKEL in the germline V gene (reference sequence). The CDR3 extends over 13 amino acids. Trimming took 3 bases from V and 12 from J, leaving 15 bases between them. The chain's CDR3 is CASSQAVGQGQHF. CDR3 in DNA: TGTGCCAGCAGCCAGGCGGTGGGGCAAGGCCAGCATTTT.

The chain uses TRBV10-3 and TRBJ2-1, with D unclear. With 0 bases removed from V and 2 bases from J, the gap between germline ends came to 8 bases. CDR1 and CDR2 (germline): ENHRY, SYGVKD. This CDR3 region has 15 residues. CDR3 amino acids: CAISESTETYNEQFF. CDR3 in DNA: TGTGCCATCAGTGAGTCTACAGAGACCTACAATGAGCAGTTCTTC.